The present entry profiles one T cell receptor (beta chain) with its context. In the source study's methods: Nucleated cell number was recorded as an estimate derived from reference gene primer amplification. Profiling relied on immunoSEQ multiplex PCR, and the TCRdb table lists in-frame clones only, not all of them. V, J and clone size are taken as reported in that table, and D and trimming were inferred from the DNA itself. Of about 240,000 clones listed, roughly 86% are singletons. V dropped 0 bases and J dropped 4; count of bases not matched to a gene: 5. From germline, CDR1 is KGHSH and CDR2 LQKENI. The CDR3 consists of 15 residues. This entry is derived from a study of blood T cell repertoires in COVID-19. Study overall: Samples representing acute and convalescent COVID-19 were sourced from the United States, Italy and Spain. Sources were T cells, B-cell-depleted T cells, or PBMCs; the material itself was cDNA or gDNA.

The sequence came from a woman under 40 with acute or convalescent COVID-19. This chain uses TRBV18 with TRBJ1-1; 7 bases match TRBD1. Source material: peripheral blood. The DNA for the CDR3 is TGTGCCAGCTCACCACCCGCAGGGGGAAGCACTGAAGCTTTCTTT. Its translation: CASSPPAGGSTEAFF.